The clone carrying this T cell receptor (beta chain) was counted a few times. Its target is unknown. This record comes from a study of cytomegalovirus exposure and HLA in healthy donors. Study-level points and caveats: An observed cluster of highly shared sequence variants was recorded as a likely sequencing artifact.

13 Jbeta primers and 60 Vbeta primers were used for the PCR. Assay used: immunoSEQ multiplex PCR; TCRdb lists only in-frame clones, some missing. The table shows over 100,000 clones, with 79% occurring only once. After removal of 7 bases from V and 2 bases from J, the junction contained 5 bases not matched to a gene. In germline, CDR1 is SEHNR, CDR2 FQNEAQ (reference sequence). This CDR3 is built from 14 residues. Sequenced: PBMCs. The genes are TRBV7-9 and TRBJ1-1, with TRBD1 identical over 9 bases. This receptor was obtained from a woman aged 18 to 35 in good health and CMV-seropositive. The CDR3 DNA sequence: TGTGCCAGCAATCGGGACAGGGAAAACACTGAAGCTTTCTTT. Protein sequence: CASNRDRENTEAFF.